Following are 29 T cell receptor beta chains from one sample sequenced in a study of radiation and T cells in renal cell carcinoma. Sample time point: baseline pretreatment blood. Treatment reported: 15 Gy SBRT to primary tumor, nephrectomy 4 weeks later. Clones were sequenced by immunoSEQ multiplex PCR, and TCRdb holds only the in-frame ones, with some missing. The data hold 150,000 or so clones, with about 87% observed a single time. The source material was blood, sampled from a patient whose treatment included radiotherapy and nephrectomy. All receptors come from a woman in her seventies with renal cell carcinoma.

This rearrangement joins TRBV5-1 to TRBJ2-5; a possible D gene is TRBD2 (6 bases). V lost 6 bases and J lost 5, with 17 bases in between. This CDR3 region has 14 residues. Germline loops: CDR1 SGHRS, CDR2 YFSETQ. CDR3 in DNA: TGCGCCAGCACGACGGGGGACCGTGGTGAGACCCAGTACTTC. It encodes CASTTGDRGETQYF.

The chain joins TRBV15 to TRBJ1-1; possibly TRBD1 for D (6 bases). Germline values: CDR1 LNHNV, CDR2 YYDKDF (reference sequence). This CDR3 is 16 amino acids long. The V end was cut by 5 bases, the J end by 0 bases, with 16 bases between. CDR3 protein: CATSPRGVGMNTEAFF. The CDR3 bases are TGTGCCACCAGCCCCAGGGGCGTTGGTATGAACACTGAAGCTTTCTTT.

The DNA of the CDR3 is TGTGCCAGCAGCTTAGGGGAACTAGCGGGGGGCTCCTACAATGAGCAGTTCTTC. This translates into CASSLGELAGGSYNEQFF. V gene TRBV7-2 combines with J gene TRBJ2-1; 12 nucleotides match TRBD2. The CDR3 loop spans 18 amino acids. The junction had 4 bases not matched to a gene; V was cut back by 1 base and J by 0 bases. CDR1 and CDR2 (germline): SGHTA, FQGNSA.

CDR3 in DNA: TGTGCCAGCAGCTACAGGGGGCGAGTTGTAAACACCATATATTTT. Translation gives CASSYRGRVVNTIYF. This chain links TRBV13 with TRBJ1-3; 9 bases map to TRBD1. Germline-derived CDR1 and CDR2 are PRHDT and FYEKMQ (reference sequence). The trim removed 4 bases at V and 6 bases at J, leaving 7 bases unmatched. The CDR3 is 15 amino acids.

V and J are TRBV28 and TRBJ2-7; D possibly corresponds to TRBD1 (6 bases). Germline-derived CDR1 and CDR2 are MDHEN and SYDVKM. Trimming stripped 5 bases from V and 3 bases from J, with 14 bases between. The CDR3 consists of 14 residues. CDR3 nucleotides: TGTGCCAGCAGTCCGCCCACAGGGAGCTACGAGCAGTACTTC. Protein sequence: CASSPPTGSYEQYF.

The chain employs TRBV10-3 and TRBJ2-1; the match to TRBD2 covers 9 bases. The CDR3 has 16 amino acids. The junction had 14 bases not matched to a gene; V was cut back by 2 bases and J by 12 bases. Germline V gives CDR1 ENHRY, CDR2 SYGVKD. Here the CDR3 DNA reads TGTGCCATCAGTGAGGGACTAGCGTCCCACCCGGGATGGCAGTTCTTC. This gives the protein CAISEGLASHPGWQFF.

The rearrangement links TRBV4-3 to TRBJ1-4, with 9 bases fitting TRBD1. Trimming cost V 4 bases and J 10 bases; bases outside gene matches: 7. The CDR3 contains 14 residues. Germline assignment: CDR1 LGHNA and CDR2 YSLEER. The CDR3 DNA follows: TGCGCCAGCAGCCCGGGACAGGGAGGCGGAAAACTGTTTTTT. It encodes CASSPGQGGGKLFF.

The chain has TRBV5-6 and TRBJ1-1; 11 positions match TRBD1. Trimming took 2 bases from V and 6 from J; bases not matched to a gene: 6. The CDR3 has 15 residues. Germline V lookup: CDR1 SGHDT, CDR2 YYEEEE. The CDR3 spells CASSFAGTGGAEAFF. DNA of the CDR3: TGTGCCAGCAGCTTTGCCGGGACAGGGGGGGCTGAAGCTTTCTTT.

A single count supports this clone. The V gene is TRBV11-3, the J gene TRBJ2-5; 9 bases align to TRBD2. The length of the CDR3 is 16 residues. J lost 1 base, V lost 3 bases, and 6 bases had no gene match. Germline V gene data show CDR1 as SGHNT and CDR2 as YENEEA. CDR3: CASSFLFSGGQETQYF. CDR3 DNA sequence: TGTGCCAGCAGCTTCCTTTTTAGCGGGGGCCAAGAGACCCAGTACTTC.

J is TRBJ1-6 and V is TRBV7-2, with 9 bases aligning to TRBD1. This CDR3 has 16 amino acids. Trimming cost V 2 bases and J 8 bases; bases outside gene matches: 7. Germline CDR1 is SGHTA and CDR2 is FQGNSA. For the CDR3, the DNA is TGTGCCAGCAGCTTATACTCCGGGACAGGGCATTCACCCCTCCACTTT. Protein sequence: CASSLYSGTGHSPLHF.

V gene TRBV6-5 combines with J gene TRBJ1-1; possible D gene TRBD1, 5 bases. V was trimmed by 4 bases and J by 2 bases, leaving 17 bases between them. This CDR3 is built from 16 residues. CDR1 and CDR2 from the germline V gene are MNHEY and SVGAGI. CDR3 loop: CASSSVGRGYNTEAFF. The CDR3 DNA follows: TGTGCCAGCAGTTCCGTGGGGAGGGGCTACAACACTGAAGCTTTCTTT.

The V gene is TRBV7-9, the J gene TRBJ2-2, with 12 bases aligning to TRBD2. The J segment lost 0 bases and the V segment lost 5 bases, leaving 4 bases of the junction unmatched. The CDR3 covers 17 residues. Germline CDR1 is SEHNR and CDR2 is FQNEAQ (reference sequence). CDR3 DNA: TGTGCCAGCAGCCGACTAGCGGGGGCTTCGAACACCGGGGAGCTGTTTTTT. Residues: CASSRLAGASNTGELFF.

The chain combines TRBV30 with TRBJ2-5; 7 bases are shared with TRBD2. The V gene's germline CDR1 is GTSNPN and CDR2 SVGIG (reference sequence). The length of the CDR3 is 14 residues. V was clipped by 4 bases and J by 5 bases; unmatched bases: 10. CDR3 region: CAWKERGEWETQYF. CDR3 nucleotide sequence: TGTGCCTGGAAGGAACGGGGGGAATGGGAGACCCAGTACTTC.

J is TRBJ2-3 and V is TRBV29-1, with D possibly being TRBD2 (5 bases). In germline, CDR1 is SQVTM, CDR2 ANQGSEA. Trimming cost V 6 bases and J 0 bases, with 10 bases left between them. CDR3 size: 13 residues. The CDR3 region has the DNA TGCAGCGTGGACTGGAAAAGCACAGATACGCAGTATTTT. This sequence encodes CSVDWKSTDTQYF.

The V and J genes are TRBV9 and TRBJ2-2; no clear D. Trimming took 0 bases from V and 5 from J, leaving 11 bases between them. This CDR3 is built from 15 residues. Germline loops: CDR1 SGDLS, CDR2 YYNGEE. The CDR3 DNA reads as TGTGCCAGCAGCGTAGACGCTTTCGCAACCGGGGAGCTGTTTTTT. This gives the protein CASSVDAFATGELFF.

This chain uses TRBV19 with TRBJ2-3, with 7 bases fitting TRBD2. The germline V gene has CDR1 LNHDA and CDR2 SQIVND (reference sequence). Trimming took 3 bases from V and 1 from J; bases not matched to a gene: 1. This CDR3 spans 14 amino acids. This chain's CDR3 is CASSIAGGTDTQYF. The DNA for the CDR3 is TGTGCCAGTAGTATCGCGGGGGGCACAGATACGCAGTATTTT.

This chain connects TRBV30 to TRBJ1-5; no clear D. Trimming cost V 4 bases and J 3 bases, with 16 bases left between them. The CDR3 has 15 amino acids. Germline lookup yields CDR1 GTSNPN and CDR2 SVGIG (reference sequence). The CDR3 spells CAWTYTGTVNQPQHF. CDR3 sequence (DNA): TGTGCCTGGACCTACACCGGAACAGTCAATCAGCCCCAGCATTTT.

CDR3 region: CASSNPPPDRGKGYTF. Here the CDR3 DNA reads TGTGCCAGCAGCAACCCGCCCCCCGACAGGGGGAAGGGCTACACCTTC. V usage is TRBV7-9 and J usage is TRBJ1-2, with 9 bases aligning to TRBD1. Trimming took 5 bases from V and 8 from J; bases not matched to a gene: 15. The CDR3 sequence is 16 residues long. Per germline, CDR1 SEHNR and CDR2 FQNEAQ (reference sequence).

The rearrangement joins TRBV5-1 to TRBJ2-4; D gene ambiguous. The CDR3 contains 15 residues. Trimming shortened V by 4 bases and J by 7 bases, and 18 bases separated the two germline ends. Germline lookup yields CDR1 SGHRS and CDR2 YFSETQ. The CDR3 loop reads CASSPVSGMRNIQYF. In nucleotides, the CDR3 is TGCGCCAGCAGCCCCGTTTCAGGCATGAGGAACATTCAGTACTTC.

The chain links TRBV5-1 to TRBJ2-7; 11 positions agree with TRBD2. CDR3 length equals 15 residues. CDR1 is SGHRS, CDR2 YFSETQ, per germline. With 4 bases clipped from V and 5 bases from J, the junction kept 8 bases outside the gene matches. CDR3 DNA: TGCGCCAGCAGCCTGCTAGCGGGGGGCCTAAACGAGCAGTACTTC. This translates into CASSLLAGGLNEQYF.

This clone was seen only a few times. The gene calls are TRBV7-9 and TRBJ2-3; D remains unclear. Germline V CDR1 and CDR2: SEHNR, FQNEAQ (reference sequence). CDR3 length equals 15 residues. V lost 0 bases, J lost 0 bases, and 7 bases lay in between. CDR3 sequence (DNA): TGTGCCAGCAGCTTAGCGGGCGTGAGCACAGATACGCAGTATTTT. Translating gives CASSLAGVSTDTQYF. The variable domain in full, with the rest retrieved from reference TRBV7-9 and TRBJ2-3, is DTGVSQNPRHKITKRGQNVTFRCDPISEHNRLYWYRQTLGQGPEFLTYFQNEAQLEKSRLLSDRFSAERPKGSFSTLEIQRTEQGDSAMYLCASSLAGVSTDTQYFGPGTRLTVL.

The chain joins TRBV11-3 to TRBJ2-2; D gene unclear. Trimming removed 0 bases from V and 3 bases from J, with 5 bases in between. The CDR3 totals 14 residues. Germline loops: CDR1 SGHNT, CDR2 YENEEA. CDR3 in DNA: TGTGCCAGCAGCTTAGATCCGGACACCGGGGAGCTGTTTTTT. This gives the protein CASSLDPDTGELFF.

J is TRBJ2-7 and V is TRBV28; TRBD2 agrees at 7 bases. CDR1 and CDR2 from the germline V gene are MDHEN and SYDVKM. Trimming cost V 2 bases and J 1 base; bases outside gene matches: 5. This CDR3 has 15 amino acids. In DNA form, the CDR3 reads TGTGCCAGCAGTTTAGTCGGGGGGTTGTCCTACGAGCAGTACTTC. Translation gives CASSLVGGLSYEQYF.

The chain has TRBV9 and TRBJ1-1; TRBD1 matches at 9 bases. From germline, CDR1 is SGDLS and CDR2 YYNGEE. This CDR3 spans 14 amino acids. J gave up 3 bases and V 3 bases, and 3 bases lay outside the gene matches. The chain's CDR3 is CASSGGQGYTEAFF. Written as DNA, the CDR3 is TGTGCCAGCAGCGGGGGACAGGGCTACACTGAAGCTTTCTTT.

V and J are TRBV4-2 and TRBJ1-3; D unresolved. CDR1 is LGHNA, CDR2 YNFKEQ, per germline. The V and J ends lost 0 bases and 10 bases respectively, with 7 bases between them. The CDR3 loop spans 12 amino acids. The CDR3, as DNA: TGTGCCAGCAGCCAAGATCGAAGGACCATATATTTT. Translated, it gives CASSQDRRTIYF.

The chain uses TRBV5-4 and TRBJ1-6; no firm D call. Germline V gene lookup returns CDR1 SGHNT and CDR2 YYREEE (reference sequence). CDR3 length: 15 residues. V shed 2 bases and J shed 5 bases, with 11 bases lying between them. CDR3 bases: TGTGCCAGCAGCTTAGGCAACGTCAATAATTCACCCCTCCACTTT. Its protein product is CASSLGNVNNSPLHF.

This chain links TRBV5-1 with TRBJ2-7; D not resolved. V was clipped by 0 bases and J by 2 bases, with 9 bases between them. The CDR3 has 14 residues. Germline lookup yields CDR1 SGHRS and CDR2 YFSETQ. The CDR3 sequence is CASSLAFSTYEQYF. CDR3 sequence (DNA): TGCGCCAGCAGCTTGGCCTTTTCTACCTACGAGCAGTACTTC. Full variable domain (remainder filled in from reference TRBV5-1 and TRBJ2-7): KAGVTQTPRYLIKTRGQQVTLSCSPISGHRSVSWYQQTPGQGLQFLFEYFSETQRNKGNFPGRFSGRQFSNSRSEMNVSTLELGDSALYLCASSLAFSTYEQYFGPGTRLTVT.

The DNA for the CDR3 is TGCGCCAGCAGCCCGGGGAACACCGGGGAGCTGTTTTTT. It specifies CASSPGNTGELFF. V gene TRBV5-1 combines with J gene TRBJ2-2; no definite D call. The V end was cut by 4 bases, the J end by 1 base, with 5 bases between. The CDR3 is made up of 13 amino acids. CDR1 is SGHRS, CDR2 YFSETQ, per germline.

The chain recombines TRBV27 with TRBJ1-6; D remains unclear. The CDR3 spans 14 residues. The V end was cut by 3 bases, the J end by 4 bases, with 7 bases between. CDR1 and CDR2 from the germline V gene are MNHEY and SMNVEV (reference sequence). The CDR3, as DNA: TGTGCCAGCAGTTTTCAGCAGTATAATTCACCCCTCCACTTT. Translating gives CASSFQQYNSPLHF.